Presented here are 10 T cell receptor beta chains from one specimen sequenced in a study of liver allograft versus peripheral blood T cells. In the study overall: Recipients' peripheral blood supplied the T cell receptor repertoires against which those in transplanted livers were compared.

TCRdb passed the reads through MiXCR, listing each CDR3 protein once. The sample has around 1,200 distinct CDR3 sequences; under 15% are singletons. The receptor set was obtained from a human patient who had a liver transplant. Some T cells may be the graft donor's.

This clonotype was recorded once. A much larger clone differs by one base, so this may be a read error. The chain carries TRBV6-5 and TRBJ1-1; possible D gene TRBD1, 5 bases. Between the trimmed V and J ends, which lost 8 bases and 8 bases, there was a span of 15 bases. CDR1 and CDR2 from the germline V gene are MNHEY and SVGAGI. The CDR3 spans 12 residues. The CDR3 DNA reads TGTGCCAGCTTGGGGGTAGTCGGGGAAGCTTTCTTT. It codes for CASLGVVGEAFF.

This clonotype is classed as medium-sized. V and J are TRBV29-1 and TRBJ2-5; TRBD2 matches at 11 bases. The CDR3 totals 14 residues. CDR1 SQVTM and CDR2 ANQGSEA come from the germline V gene. J was trimmed by 2 bases and V by 6 bases; bases with no gene match: 5. Here the CDR3 DNA reads TGCAGCGTCGCCGGGACTAGCGGACAAGAGACCCAGTACTTC. Protein product: CSVAGTSGQETQYF.

By share of the sample, this clonotype is medium-sized. The CDR3 here is CASSPGKGQLEEKLFF. CDR3 coding DNA: TGTGCCAGCAGCCCAGGAAAGGGACAGCTCGAAGAAAAACTGTTTTTT. This chain joins TRBV7-9 and TRBJ1-4; 7 bases fit TRBD1. Germline trimming cut 5 bases from V and 8 bases from J; bases unmatched to any gene: 14. CDR3 size: 16 residues. CDR1 SEHNR and CDR2 FQNEAQ come from the germline V gene (reference sequence). Filled out from reference TRBV7-9 and TRBJ1-4, the complete variable domain reads DTGVSQNPRHKITKRGQNVTFRCDPISEHNRLYWYRQTLGQGPEFLTYFQNEAQLEKSRLLSDRFSAERPKGSFSTLEIQRTEQGDSAMYLCASSPGKGQLEEKLFFGSGTQLSVL.

This clonotype is medium-sized. CDR3 DNA: TGCAGTGCTCGGGGAGACTGGAGCTCCTACAATGAGCAGTTCTTC. It encodes CSARGDWSSYNEQFF. The chain uses TRBV20-1 and TRBJ2-1, with D maybe TRBD2 (5 bases). Germline V gene sequence: CDR1 DFQATT, CDR2 SNEGSKA (reference sequence). The CDR3 has 15 residues. Trimming pared 5 bases from V and 0 bases from J, leaving 14 bases between.

This clonotype is labeled as large. The gene calls are TRBV20-1 and TRBJ1-5, with 9 bases identical to TRBD1. The CDR3 has 13 residues. CDR1 and CDR2 (germline): DFQATT, SNEGSKA (reference sequence). The ends lost 6 bases at V and 4 bases at J; junction bases unmatched: 4. Here the CDR3 DNA reads TGCAGTGCAAACAGGGGGCTGAATCAGCCCCAGCATTTT. Residues: CSANRGLNQPQHF.

With regard to this clonotype: A far larger clone is only one base removed, so a read error is likely. The rearrangement links TRBV12-3 or TRBV12-4 to TRBJ2-7, with TRBD2 matching 7 bases. There are 15 residues in the CDR3. CDR3 DNA sequence: TGTACCAGCAGTGAAACGACAGCGGGATTTCCCGAGCAGTACTTC. It codes for CTSSETTAGFPEQYF.

This clonotype is medium-sized (0.01 to 0.1%) in the sample. The chain carries TRBV6-5 and TRBJ2-7; no clear D gene. Trimming left V 5 bases short and J 4 bases short, with 12 bases between. Germline V lookup: CDR1 MNHEY, CDR2 SVGAGI. CDR3 length equals 13 residues. The CDR3: CASSVGPVYEQYF. The CDR3 DNA sequence: TGTGCCAGCAGTGTTGGACCCGTATACGAGCAGTACTTC.

J is TRBJ1-2 and V is TRBV28; D is undetermined. V was trimmed by 2 bases and J by 6 bases, leaving 10 bases between them. Per the germline V gene, CDR1 is MDHEN and CDR2 is SYDVKM. The CDR3 has 13 amino acids. Written as DNA, the CDR3 is TGTGCCAGCAGTTTAGGCAGCCGAAATGGCTACACCTTC. Protein sequence: CASSLGSRNGYTF.

This clonotype was observed a few times. This chain connects TRBV19 to TRBJ1-1; perhaps TRBD1 as D (6 bases). Trimming removed 7 bases at V and 6 bases at J, with 15 bases between. Germline V lookup: CDR1 LNHDA, CDR2 SQIVND (reference sequence). The CDR3 length is 13 residues. CDR3 in DNA: TGTGCCAGTAAAGCAGGGGCGATCGCTGAAGCTTTCTTT. It translates to CASKAGAIAEAFF.

This clonotype occurred a few times. The rearrangement uses TRBV6-5 and TRBJ2-7; no clear D. The CDR3 runs 15 residues. The V gene's germline CDR1 is MNHEY and CDR2 SVGAGI. V lost 5 bases to trimming and J lost 0 bases, with 14 bases between them. The CDR3 nucleotides are TGTGCCAGCAGTGGCCGGGCCCTAAACTCCTACGAGCAGTACTTC. This gives the protein CASSGRALNSYEQYF.